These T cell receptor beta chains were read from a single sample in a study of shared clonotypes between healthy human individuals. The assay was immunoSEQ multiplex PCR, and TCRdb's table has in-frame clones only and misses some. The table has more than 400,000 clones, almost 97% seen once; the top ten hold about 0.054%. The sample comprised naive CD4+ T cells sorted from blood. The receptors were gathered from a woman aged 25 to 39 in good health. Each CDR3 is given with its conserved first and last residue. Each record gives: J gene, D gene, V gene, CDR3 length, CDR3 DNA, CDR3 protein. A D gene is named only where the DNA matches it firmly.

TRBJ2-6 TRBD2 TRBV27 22 TGTGCCAGCAGTTTACAGGCTGTTGCGGGAGCTACCTTGGGTCCTGGGGCCAACGTCCTGACTTTC CASSLQAVAGATLGPGANVLTF
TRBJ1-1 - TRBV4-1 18 TGCGCCAGCAGCCAGAGGTACCAGGGCCTTTTAGTGAACACTGAAGCTTTCTTT CASSQRYQGLLVNTEAFF
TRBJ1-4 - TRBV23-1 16 TGCGCCAGCAGTCATCGGCAAGATGCTAGGATCGAAAAACTGTTTTTT CASSHRQDARIEKLFF
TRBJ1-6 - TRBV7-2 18 TGTGCCAGCAGCTTAGAGGATCCAGGGACGGTCTATAATTCACCCCTCCACTTT CASSLEDPGTVYNSPLHF
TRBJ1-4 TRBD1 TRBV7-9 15 TGTGCCAGCAGCCAGACGACAGGGGCGATTGAAAAACTGTTTTTT CASSQTTGAIEKLFF
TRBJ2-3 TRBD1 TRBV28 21 TGTGCCAGCAGTTTTCCGATCTTTGCGGGACAGGGGATTTCCAGCACAGATACGCAGTATTTT CASSFPIFAGQGISSTDTQYF
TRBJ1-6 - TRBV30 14 TGTGCCGCCGCATCGGGGCAGATCTATTCACCCCTCCACTTT CAAASGQIYSPLHF
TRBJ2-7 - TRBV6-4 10 TGTGCCAGCAGGGCCTACGAGCAGTACTTC CASRAYEQYF
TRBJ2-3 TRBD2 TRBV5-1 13 TGCGCCAGCAGCCTCACGGGACTAGCTACGCAGTATTTT CASSLTGLATQYF
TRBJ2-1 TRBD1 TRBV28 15 TGTGCCAGCAAGGGGGCCGGGCCCCAAAGGAATGAGCAGTTCTTC CASKGAGPQRNEQFF
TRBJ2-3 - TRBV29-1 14 TGCAGCGTTGGCCCCCTCTCAAGCACAGATACGCAGTATTTT CSVGPLSSTDTQYF
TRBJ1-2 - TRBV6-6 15 TGTGCCAGCAGGTCCCCAATGGGGTCTAACTATGGCTACACCTTC CASRSPMGSNYGYTF